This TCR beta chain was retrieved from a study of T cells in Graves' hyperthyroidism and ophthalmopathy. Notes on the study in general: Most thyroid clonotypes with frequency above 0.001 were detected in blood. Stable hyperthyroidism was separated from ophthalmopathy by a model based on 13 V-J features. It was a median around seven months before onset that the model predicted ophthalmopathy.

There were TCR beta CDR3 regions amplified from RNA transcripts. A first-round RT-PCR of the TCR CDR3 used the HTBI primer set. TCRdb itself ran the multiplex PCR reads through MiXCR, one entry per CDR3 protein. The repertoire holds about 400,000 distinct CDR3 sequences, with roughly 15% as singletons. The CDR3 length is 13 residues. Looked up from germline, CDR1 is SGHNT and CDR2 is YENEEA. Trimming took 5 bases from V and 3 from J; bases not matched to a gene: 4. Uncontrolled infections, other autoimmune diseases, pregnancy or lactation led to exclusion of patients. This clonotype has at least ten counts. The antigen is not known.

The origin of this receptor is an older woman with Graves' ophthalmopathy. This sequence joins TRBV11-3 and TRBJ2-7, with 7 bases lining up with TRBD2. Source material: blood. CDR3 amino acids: CASSPGGNYEQYF. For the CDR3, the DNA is TGTGCCAGCAGCCCGGGAGGTAACTACGAGCAGTACTTC.